The rows below give T cell receptor beta chains drawn from one sample of a study of control samples from healthy donors and cancer patients. Data came from immunoSEQ multiplex PCR; TCRdb stores just in-frame clones and leaves some out. The sample carries under 200,000 clones, around 95% recorded once. The material sequenced was blood. These receptors all come from a woman aged 55-75 years in good health. Both conserved end residues are part of each CDR3. Each record gives: CDR3 protein, CDR3 DNA, J gene, CDR3 length, V gene, D gene, clone size. The D gene is left open where the match is weak. Not every row has a clone size; where given, it reads once, few, many or a size class.

CDR3 protein: CAISVAANTDTQYF
CDR3 DNA: TGTGCCATCAGTGTGGCAGCCAACACAGATACGCAGTATTTT
J gene: TRBJ2-3
CDR3 length: 14
V gene: TRBV10-3
D gene: .
clone size: .

CDR3 protein: CASTHWGIGNTEAFF
CDR3 DNA: TGTGCCAGCACCCACTGGGGCATCGGGAACACTGAAGCTTTCTTT
J gene: TRBJ1-1
CDR3 length: 15
V gene: TRBV7-9
D gene: .
clone size: .

CDR3 protein: CASSKDSERECNQPQHF
CDR3 DNA: TGTGCCAGCAGCAAAGATTCGGAGCGGGAGTGCAATCAGCCCCAGCATTTT
J gene: TRBJ1-5
CDR3 length: 17
V gene: TRBV21-1
D gene: .
clone size: .

CDR3 protein: CASSLTGTYEQYF
CDR3 DNA: TGTGCCAGCAGTTTGACAGGGACCTACGAGCAGTACTTC
J gene: TRBJ2-7
CDR3 length: 13
V gene: TRBV12-3/TRBV12-4
D gene: TRBD1
clone size: .

CDR3 protein: CASSLVVGTNTEAFF
CDR3 DNA: TGCGCCAGCAGCTTGGTTGTGGGAACAAACACTGAAGCTTTCTTT
J gene: TRBJ1-1
CDR3 length: 15
V gene: TRBV5-1
D gene: .
clone size: .

CDR3 protein: CASSLVVGLTPTDTQYF
CDR3 DNA: TGCGCCAGCAGCTTGGTAGTGGGTCTGACACCCACAGATACGCAGTATTTT
J gene: TRBJ2-3
CDR3 length: 17
V gene: TRBV5-1
D gene: .
clone size: .

CDR3 protein: CASSYSTLQGTGYTF
CDR3 DNA: TGTGCCAGCAGCTACTCTACCTTACAGGGTACCGGCTACACCTTC
J gene: TRBJ1-2
CDR3 length: 15
V gene: TRBV7-2
D gene: .
clone size: .

CDR3 protein: CARSLVGTDGKSYEQYF
CDR3 DNA: TGTGCCAGAAGCTTGGTAGGGACAGACGGAAAATCCTACGAGCAGTACTTC
J gene: TRBJ2-7
CDR3 length: 17
V gene: TRBV5-3
D gene: TRBD1
clone size: .

CDR3 protein: CASSQEGTKPYF
CDR3 DNA: TGTGCCAGCAGCCAAGAGGGGACGAAACCGTATTTT
J gene: TRBJ2-3
CDR3 length: 12
V gene: TRBV3-1/TRBV3-2
D gene: .
clone size: .

CDR3 protein: CASSLGVGGHNEQFF
CDR3 DNA: TGCGCCAGCAGCTTGGGCGTCGGGGGCCACAATGAGCAGTTCTTC
J gene: TRBJ2-1
CDR3 length: 15
V gene: TRBV5-1
D gene: .
clone size: .

CDR3 protein: CASSPTTDRANEQFF
CDR3 DNA: TGTGCCAGCTCACCTACTACTGACAGGGCCAATGAGCAGTTCTTC
J gene: TRBJ2-1
CDR3 length: 15
V gene: TRBV18
D gene: TRBD1
clone size: .

CDR3 protein: CASSSGQDTQYF
CDR3 DNA: TGCGCCAGCAGCTCGGGACAAGATACGCAGTATTTT
J gene: TRBJ2-3
CDR3 length: 12
V gene: TRBV5-1
D gene: .
clone size: .

CDR3 protein: CASLLLGSTEAFF
CDR3 DNA: TGTGCCAGCCTACTTCTGGGATCCACTGAAGCTTTCTTT
J gene: TRBJ1-1
CDR3 length: 13
V gene: TRBV27
D gene: .
clone size: .

CDR3 protein: CASSPRDPSISTNEKLFF
CDR3 DNA: TGTGCCAGCAGTCCCCGGGACCCATCAATTTCAACTAATGAAAAACTGTTTTTT
J gene: TRBJ1-4
CDR3 length: 18
V gene: TRBV27
D gene: .
clone size: .

CDR3 protein: CASSPGGLAADTQYF
CDR3 DNA: TGTGCCAGCAGTCCCGGGGGACTAGCGGCAGATACGCAGTATTTT
J gene: TRBJ2-3
CDR3 length: 15
V gene: TRBV28
D gene: TRBD2
clone size: .

CDR3 protein: CASSQWVSGNTIYF
CDR3 DNA: TGTGCCAGCAGTCAATGGGTCTCCGGAAACACCATATATTTT
J gene: TRBJ1-3
CDR3 length: 14
V gene: TRBV7-2
D gene: .
clone size: .

CDR3 protein: CATSVNSPLHF
CDR3 DNA: TGTGCCACCAGTGTAAATTCACCCCTCCACTTT
J gene: TRBJ1-6
CDR3 length: 11
V gene: TRBV24-1
D gene: .
clone size: few

CDR3 protein: CASSPTGGNYGYTF
CDR3 DNA: TGTGCCAGCAGCCCCACTGGAGGAAACTATGGCTACACCTTC
J gene: TRBJ1-2
CDR3 length: 14
V gene: TRBV9
D gene: .
clone size: .

CDR3 protein: CAISESSGQVGSNQPQHF
CDR3 DNA: TGTGCCATCAGTGAGTCATCGGGGCAGGTAGGGAGCAATCAGCCCCAGCATTTT
J gene: TRBJ1-5
CDR3 length: 18
V gene: TRBV10-3
D gene: .
clone size: .

CDR3 protein: CASSLRMAGTGDYNEQFF
CDR3 DNA: TGTGCCAGCAGCTTAAGGATGGCCGGGACAGGGGACTACAATGAGCAGTTCTTC
J gene: TRBJ2-1
CDR3 length: 18
V gene: TRBV7-3
D gene: TRBD1
clone size: .

CDR3 protein: CASSRMVGGADTQYF
CDR3 DNA: TGTGCCAGCAGCCGTATGGTGGGAGGAGCAGATACGCAGTATTTT
J gene: TRBJ2-3
CDR3 length: 15
V gene: TRBV13
D gene: .
clone size: .

CDR3 protein: CASSPRLAGVYNEQFF
CDR3 DNA: TGTGCCAGCAGCCCCCGGCTAGCGGGGGTCTACAATGAGCAGTTCTTC
J gene: TRBJ2-1
CDR3 length: 16
V gene: TRBV9
D gene: TRBD2
clone size: .

CDR3 protein: CASSYDRGGNQPQHF
CDR3 DNA: TGTGCCAGCAGTTACGACAGGGGAGGCAATCAGCCCCAGCATTTT
J gene: TRBJ1-5
CDR3 length: 15
V gene: TRBV6-6
D gene: TRBD1
clone size: .

CDR3 protein: CASSQDDWLRGETQYF
CDR3 DNA: TGTGCCAGCAGCCAAGATGACTGGCTGCGGGGGGAGACCCAGTACTTC
J gene: TRBJ2-5
CDR3 length: 16
V gene: TRBV3-1/TRBV3-2
D gene: TRBD2
clone size: few

CDR3 protein: CASSLRAGTNTEAFF
CDR3 DNA: TGTGCCAGCAGCTTACGGGCAGGGACGAACACTGAAGCTTTCTTT
J gene: TRBJ1-1
CDR3 length: 15
V gene: TRBV7-9
D gene: .
clone size: .

CDR3 protein: CASSQGGQGRTANYGYTF
CDR3 DNA: TGCGCCAGCAGCCAAGGAGGACAGGGGCGGACGGCTAACTATGGCTACACCTTC
J gene: TRBJ1-2
CDR3 length: 18
V gene: TRBV4-1
D gene: TRBD1
clone size: .

CDR3 protein: CASSLGDLSMNTEAFF
CDR3 DNA: TGTGCCAGCAGCTTGGGAGACTTGTCTATGAACACTGAAGCTTTCTTT
J gene: TRBJ1-1
CDR3 length: 16
V gene: TRBV7-9
D gene: .
clone size: .

CDR3 protein: CASSVRPGTGARGEQFF
CDR3 DNA: TGTGCCAGCAGCGTACGACCAGGGACAGGGGCTAGGGGTGAGCAGTTCTTC
J gene: TRBJ2-1
CDR3 length: 17
V gene: TRBV9
D gene: TRBD1
clone size: .

CDR3 protein: CASSPSRSPGQTGELFF
CDR3 DNA: TGTGCCAGCAGCCCTAGTCGGAGTCCGGGGCAAACCGGGGAGCTGTTTTTT
J gene: TRBJ2-2
CDR3 length: 17
V gene: TRBV9
D gene: .
clone size: .

CDR3 protein: CATATGIFTDTQYF
CDR3 DNA: TGTGCCACAGCGACAGGGATTTTCACAGATACGCAGTATTTT
J gene: TRBJ2-3
CDR3 length: 14
V gene: TRBV19
D gene: TRBD1
clone size: .

CDR3 protein: CASSLGGAEKLFF
CDR3 DNA: TGTGCCAGCAGCTTAGGTGGTGCGGAAAAACTGTTTTTT
J gene: TRBJ1-4
CDR3 length: 13
V gene: TRBV7-2
D gene: .
clone size: once

CDR3 protein: CASSQENLNTEAFF
CDR3 DNA: TGTGCCAGCAGCCAAGAGAATTTGAACACTGAAGCTTTCTTT
J gene: TRBJ1-1
CDR3 length: 14
V gene: TRBV3-1/TRBV3-2
D gene: .
clone size: .

CDR3 protein: CASSEGNYGYTF
CDR3 DNA: TGTGCCAGCAGCGAGGGAAACTATGGCTACACCTTC
J gene: TRBJ1-2
CDR3 length: 12
V gene: TRBV5-6
D gene: .
clone size: .

CDR3 protein: CASFRGPPNYGYTF
CDR3 DNA: TGTGCCAGCTTCCGGGGCCCTCCTAACTATGGCTACACCTTC
J gene: TRBJ1-2
CDR3 length: 14
V gene: TRBV6-6
D gene: .
clone size: .

CDR3 protein: CASSQDPLGRTGGYTF
CDR3 DNA: TGTGCCAGCAGCCAGGACCCTCTCGGACGGACGGGTGGCTACACCTTC
J gene: TRBJ1-2
CDR3 length: 16
V gene: TRBV7-2
D gene: .
clone size: .

CDR3 protein: CASSQAGPYEQYF
CDR3 DNA: TGTGCCAGCAGCCAAGCGGGTCCCTACGAGCAGTACTTC
J gene: TRBJ2-7
CDR3 length: 13
V gene: TRBV4-2
D gene: .
clone size: .

CDR3 protein: CASSYEGSYNSPLHF
CDR3 DNA: TGTGCCAGCAGTTACGAGGGCTCCTATAATTCACCCCTCCACTTT
J gene: TRBJ1-6
CDR3 length: 15
V gene: TRBV6-5
D gene: .
clone size: .

CDR3 protein: CASSPRSQALLGTEAFF
CDR3 DNA: TGTGCCAGCAGCCCGAGATCCCAGGCGCTCCTGGGCACTGAAGCTTTCTTT
J gene: TRBJ1-1
CDR3 length: 17
V gene: TRBV5-6
D gene: .
clone size: .

CDR3 protein: CASSQDKHYNEQFF
CDR3 DNA: TGCGCCAGCAGCCAAGATAAGCACTACAATGAGCAGTTCTTC
J gene: TRBJ2-1
CDR3 length: 14
V gene: TRBV4-1
D gene: .
clone size: .

CDR3 protein: CASSLLGGGNTEAFF
CDR3 DNA: TGTGCCAGCAGCTTATTAGGGGGAGGGAACACTGAAGCTTTCTTT
J gene: TRBJ1-1
CDR3 length: 15
V gene: TRBV7-2
D gene: .
clone size: once

CDR3 protein: CAISDGLAGAPTIYEQYF
CDR3 DNA: TGTGCCATCAGTGACGGACTAGCGGGGGCCCCGACTATCTACGAGCAGTACTTC
J gene: TRBJ2-7
CDR3 length: 18
V gene: TRBV10-3
D gene: TRBD2
clone size: once

CDR3 protein: CSASRQNYGYTF
CDR3 DNA: TGCAGTGCTAGTAGACAGAACTATGGCTACACCTTC
J gene: TRBJ1-2
CDR3 length: 12
V gene: TRBV20-1
D gene: .
clone size: .

CDR3 protein: CSLRQAENTEAFF
CDR3 DNA: TGCAGCCTCAGACAAGCTGAGAACACTGAAGCTTTCTTT
J gene: TRBJ1-1
CDR3 length: 13
V gene: TRBV29-1
D gene: .
clone size: .

CDR3 protein: CASSLVQGNTEAFF
CDR3 DNA: TGTGCCAGCAGCTTAGTACAGGGGAACACTGAAGCTTTCTTT
J gene: TRBJ1-1
CDR3 length: 14
V gene: TRBV11-2
D gene: .
clone size: .